This T cell receptor beta chain was identified during a study of OX40 agonist ivuxolimab in advanced cancers. With regard to this clone: Antigen: not known.

The study's findings and limits: The study observed clonal expansion of CD4+ and CD8+ blood T cells by week 6 at 0.1 to 3.0 mg/kg.

Only in-frame clones appear in the TCRdb table, and some are missing; sequencing was by immunoSEQ multiplex PCR. The sample gives roughly 60,000 clones, approximately 86% of which show up once; almost 4% is in the top ten. This CDR3 spans 18 amino acids. The germline CDR1 and CDR2 sequences are KGHSH and LQKENI. Trimming pared 2 bases from V and 3 bases from J, leaving 21 bases between. The chain recombines TRBV18 with TRBJ2-3, with unresolved D. The material sequenced was CD4+ or CD8+ T cells sorted from blood, taken in a trial of the OX40 agonist ivuxolimab. This receptor was obtained from an adult with an advanced solid tumor such as melanoma, head and neck, liver or kidney cancer. The CDR3 sequence is CASSPAVGPGRPTDTQYF. DNA of the CDR3: TGTGCCAGCTCACCAGCGGTCGGGCCAGGCCGACCTACAGATACGCAGTATTTT.